These T cell receptor beta chains were read from a single sample in a study of T cells in Graves' hyperthyroidism and ophthalmopathy. Each CDR3 protein is one row after TCRdb ran MiXCR on the multiplex PCR reads. The table records 750,000 to 900,000 distinct CDR3 sequences, over 35% of them present only once. Sample: blood. These receptors all come from a man between 18 and 35 years old with Graves' hyperthyroidism. The CDR3 runs from the conserved cysteine through the conserved F or W. Fields, in order: V gene, J gene, clone size, CDR3 length, D gene, CDR3 DNA, CDR3 protein. The D gene is left open where the match is weak. A row's size may be missing; if present it is once, few, many or a size class.

V gene: TRBV7-9
J gene: TRBJ1-4
clone size: -
CDR3 length: 13
D gene: -
CDR3 DNA: TGTGCCAGCAGCTTAAATGCAGGGGCGGAACTGTTTTTT
CDR3 protein: CASSLNAGAELFF

V gene: TRBV15
J gene: TRBJ1-2
clone size: -
CDR3 length: 16
D gene: -
CDR3 DNA: TGTGCCACCAGCAGACGGCTAGGTTACTCTAACTATGGCTACACCTTC
CDR3 protein: CATSRRLGYSNYGYTF

V gene: TRBV15
J gene: TRBJ1-6
clone size: many
CDR3 length: 14
D gene: -
CDR3 DNA: TGTGCCACCAGCAGAGCACAAATTAATTCACCCCTCCACTTT
CDR3 protein: CATSRAQINSPLHF

V gene: TRBV5-4
J gene: TRBJ2-7
clone size: -
CDR3 length: 12
D gene: TRBD2
CDR3 DNA: TGTGCCACCGGGACTAGCGCTGACGAGCAGTACTTC
CDR3 protein: CATGTSADEQYF

V gene: TRBV7-6
J gene: TRBJ2-5
clone size: few
CDR3 length: 14
D gene: -
CDR3 DNA: TGTGCCAGCAGCTCCCAGGGGATTGGGGAGACCCAGTACTTC
CDR3 protein: CASSSQGIGETQYF

V gene: TRBV5-1
J gene: TRBJ1-1
clone size: -
CDR3 length: 15
D gene: -
CDR3 DNA: TGCGCCAGCACTCCTTCCCCAGACGAGAGGTCTGAAGCTTTCTTT
CDR3 protein: CASTPSPDERSEAFF

V gene: TRBV13
J gene: TRBJ1-1
clone size: -
CDR3 length: 14
D gene: -
CDR3 DNA: TGTGCCAGCAGCTTAGTGGGCAGACTAACTGAAGCTTTCTTT
CDR3 protein: CASSLVGRLTEAFF

V gene: TRBV11-2
J gene: TRBJ2-7
clone size: few
CDR3 length: 14
D gene: -
CDR3 DNA: TGTGCCAGCAGCCTTAGCCTGATGGGGGGCGAGCAGTACTTC
CDR3 protein: CASSLSLMGGEQYF

V gene: TRBV24-1
J gene: TRBJ2-7
clone size: -
CDR3 length: 12
D gene: -
CDR3 DNA: TGTGCCACCAGTGGGGGGAGCGGCGAGCAGTACTTC
CDR3 protein: CATSGGSGEQYF

V gene: TRBV20-1
J gene: TRBJ2-7
clone size: -
CDR3 length: 14
D gene: TRBD2
CDR3 DNA: TGCAGTGCTAGAGATTCCAGCGGGAGACACGAGCAGTACTTC
CDR3 protein: CSARDSSGRHEQYF

V gene: TRBV7-2
J gene: TRBJ1-5
clone size: many
CDR3 length: 13
D gene: -
CDR3 DNA: TGTGCCAGCAGCTCACTGGGGAGTCAGCCCCAGCATTTT
CDR3 protein: CASSSLGSQPQHF

V gene: TRBV14
J gene: TRBJ1-1
clone size: -
CDR3 length: 14
D gene: -
CDR3 DNA: TGTGCCAGCAGTCCCAGGGATTTGAGCGCTGAAGCTTTCTTT
CDR3 protein: CASSPRDLSAEAFF

V gene: TRBV4-3
J gene: TRBJ2-5
clone size: -
CDR3 length: 16
D gene: TRBD2
CDR3 DNA: TGCGCCAGCAGCCCCGGACTAGCGGGAGTCGAAGAGACCCAGTACTTC
CDR3 protein: CASSPGLAGVEETQYF

V gene: TRBV7-9
J gene: TRBJ1-1
clone size: many
CDR3 length: 14
D gene: -
CDR3 DNA: TGTGCCAGCAGCTGGACAGAAAAGGGCACTGAAGCTTTCTTT
CDR3 protein: CASSWTEKGTEAFF

V gene: TRBV29-1
J gene: TRBJ1-1
clone size: many
CDR3 length: 11
D gene: TRBD1
CDR3 DNA: TGCAGCGGGGAACAGGGGGCTGAAGCTTTCTTT
CDR3 protein: CSGEQGAEAFF

V gene: TRBV24-1
J gene: TRBJ2-7
clone size: many
CDR3 length: 13
D gene: -
CDR3 DNA: TGTGCCACCAGTGATTTGCAAGGATACGAGCAGTACTTC
CDR3 protein: CATSDLQGYEQYF

V gene: TRBV7-2
J gene: TRBJ2-7
clone size: few
CDR3 length: 13
D gene: TRBD1
CDR3 DNA: TGTGCCAGCAGCTTATCGACAGGGAACGAGCAGTACTTC
CDR3 protein: CASSLSTGNEQYF

V gene: TRBV15
J gene: TRBJ2-5
clone size: many
CDR3 length: 13
D gene: -
CDR3 DNA: TGTGCCACCAGCAGAGATAATAAAGAGACCCAGTACTTC
CDR3 protein: CATSRDNKETQYF

V gene: TRBV5-1
J gene: TRBJ1-2
clone size: -
CDR3 length: 15
D gene: -
CDR3 DNA: TGCGCCAGCAGCTCCCGCGGAACAGGGAACTATGGCTACACCTTC
CDR3 protein: CASSSRGTGNYGYTF

V gene: TRBV7-9
J gene: TRBJ1-6
clone size: -
CDR3 length: 14
D gene: -
CDR3 DNA: TGTGCCAGCAGCCCCGAGGAGGGGAATTCGCCCCTCCACTTT
CDR3 protein: CASSPEEGNSPLHF

V gene: TRBV29-1
J gene: TRBJ1-1
clone size: many
CDR3 length: 13
D gene: -
CDR3 DNA: TGCAGCGTTTGGGGGGGAGGAAACACTGAAGCTTTCTTT
CDR3 protein: CSVWGGGNTEAFF

V gene: TRBV5-1
J gene: TRBJ1-2
clone size: -
CDR3 length: 15
D gene: -
CDR3 DNA: TGCGCCAGCAGCTTAAATTCCGGGACCGCGGGTGGCTACACCTTC
CDR3 protein: CASSLNSGTAGGYTF

V gene: TRBV24-1
J gene: TRBJ2-5
clone size: -
CDR3 length: 13
D gene: -
CDR3 DNA: TGTGCCACCAGTCCTGGAACCCAAGAGACCCAGTACTTC
CDR3 protein: CATSPGTQETQYF

V gene: TRBV9
J gene: TRBJ2-5
clone size: -
CDR3 length: 15
D gene: TRBD1
CDR3 DNA: TGTGCCAGCAGCGCATACGGGACAGGGGAAGAGACCCAGTACTTC
CDR3 protein: CASSAYGTGEETQYF

V gene: TRBV25-1
J gene: TRBJ1-2
clone size: -
CDR3 length: 13
D gene: -
CDR3 DNA: TGTGCCAGCGTTATGAGGGGGGACTATGGCTACACCTTC
CDR3 protein: CASVMRGDYGYTF

V gene: TRBV9
J gene: TRBJ1-1
clone size: many
CDR3 length: 12
D gene: -
CDR3 DNA: TGTGCCAGCAGCGTTACGGACACTGAAGCTTTCTTT
CDR3 protein: CASSVTDTEAFF

V gene: TRBV7-9
J gene: TRBJ2-7
clone size: -
CDR3 length: 14
D gene: -
CDR3 DNA: TGTGCCAGCAGCCCCGACAGGACCCCTTGGGAGCAGTACTTC
CDR3 protein: CASSPDRTPWEQYF

V gene: TRBV29-1
J gene: TRBJ2-1
clone size: -
CDR3 length: 14
D gene: -
CDR3 DNA: TGCAGCGGCCGGGGTAGCAAAACCGACAATGAGCAGTTCTTC
CDR3 protein: CSGRGSKTDNEQFF

V gene: TRBV5-5
J gene: TRBJ1-2
clone size: many
CDR3 length: 14
D gene: TRBD1
CDR3 DNA: TGTGCCAGCAGCCCGGACGGACAGGGAAATGGCTACACCTTC
CDR3 protein: CASSPDGQGNGYTF

V gene: TRBV2
J gene: TRBJ2-2
clone size: -
CDR3 length: 13
D gene: TRBD2
CDR3 DNA: TGTGCCTGGAGCGGGAGGAGGACCGGGGAGCTGTTTTTT
CDR3 protein: CAWSGRRTGELFF

V gene: TRBV5-1
J gene: TRBJ1-1
clone size: -
CDR3 length: 14
D gene: TRBD1
CDR3 DNA: TGCGCCAGCAGCTTGGCCGACAGGGTCACTGAAGCTTTCTTT
CDR3 protein: CASSLADRVTEAFF

V gene: TRBV5-1
J gene: TRBJ1-1
clone size: few
CDR3 length: 14
D gene: -
CDR3 DNA: TGCGCCAGCAGCCAGACAGTTATGAACACTGAAGCTTTCTTT
CDR3 protein: CASSQTVMNTEAFF

V gene: TRBV9
J gene: TRBJ2-5
clone size: once
CDR3 length: 14
D gene: -
CDR3 DNA: TGTGCCAGCAGTTTTGGCGGGGTCGGCGAGACCCAGTACTTC
CDR3 protein: CASSFGGVGETQYF

V gene: TRBV5-1
J gene: TRBJ1-1
clone size: -
CDR3 length: 15
D gene: -
CDR3 DNA: TGCGCCAGCAGCGCCCGGGACGGGGGGAGCACTGAAGCTTTCTTT
CDR3 protein: CASSARDGGSTEAFF

V gene: TRBV20-1
J gene: TRBJ2-2
clone size: few
CDR3 length: 15
D gene: -
CDR3 DNA: TGCAGTGCTTACTTGCGGAGGAGGCGCACCGGGGAGCTGTTTTTT
CDR3 protein: CSAYLRRRRTGELFF

V gene: TRBV15
J gene: TRBJ1-1
clone size: -
CDR3 length: 15
D gene: -
CDR3 DNA: TGTGCCACCAGCAGCCTGTTAACAGGAGTCACTGAAGCTTTCTTT
CDR3 protein: CATSSLLTGVTEAFF

V gene: TRBV9
J gene: TRBJ2-5
clone size: -
CDR3 length: 14
D gene: -
CDR3 DNA: TGTGCCAGCTCACCACCGGCCCAACAAGAGACCCAGTACTTC
CDR3 protein: CASSPPAQQETQYF

V gene: TRBV25-1
J gene: TRBJ2-7
clone size: many
CDR3 length: 15
D gene: -
CDR3 DNA: TGTGCCAGCAGTGATGGGGCGGTCTTTTCCTACGAGCAGTACTTC
CDR3 protein: CASSDGAVFSYEQYF

V gene: TRBV10-2
J gene: TRBJ2-7
clone size: many
CDR3 length: 15
D gene: -
CDR3 DNA: TGCGCCAGCAGGTATTCCGGGACATTTCCCTACGAGCAGTACTTC
CDR3 protein: CASRYSGTFPYEQYF

V gene: TRBV9
J gene: TRBJ2-5
clone size: few
CDR3 length: 15
D gene: TRBD1
CDR3 DNA: TGTGCCAGCAGCGTAGAACAGGGGGGTAGGGAGACCCAGTACTTC
CDR3 protein: CASSVEQGGRETQYF

V gene: TRBV4-3
J gene: TRBJ2-5
clone size: few
CDR3 length: 14
D gene: -
CDR3 DNA: TGCGCCAGCAGCCAAGTGAGAGTAGTGGAGACCCAGTACTTC
CDR3 protein: CASSQVRVVETQYF

V gene: TRBV20-1
J gene: TRBJ2-7
clone size: many
CDR3 length: 15
D gene: TRBD1
CDR3 DNA: TGCAGTGCTTGCCCGCCGGGACAGGGGCACTACGAGCAGTACTTC
CDR3 protein: CSACPPGQGHYEQYF

V gene: TRBV7-2
J gene: TRBJ2-7
clone size: once
CDR3 length: 17
D gene: -
CDR3 DNA: TGTGCCAGCAGCCCCCGTAGGGCACAGTTGGGAACCCACGAGCAGTACTTC
CDR3 protein: CASSPRRAQLGTHEQYF

V gene: TRBV4-3
J gene: TRBJ2-2
clone size: -
CDR3 length: 14
D gene: -
CDR3 DNA: TGCGCCAGCAAAGGCGGGGAGAACACCGGGGAGCTGTTTTTT
CDR3 protein: CASKGGENTGELFF

V gene: TRBV5-4
J gene: TRBJ1-1
clone size: -
CDR3 length: 13
D gene: TRBD1
CDR3 DNA: TGTGCCAGCGGGGGGACAGGATACACTGAAGCTTTCTTT
CDR3 protein: CASGGTGYTEAFF

V gene: TRBV6-5
J gene: TRBJ2-6
clone size: many
CDR3 length: 15
D gene: -
CDR3 DNA: TGTGCCAGCAGTTACGAAGGGTCAGGGGCCAACGTCCTGACTTTC
CDR3 protein: CASSYEGSGANVLTF

V gene: TRBV7-2
J gene: TRBJ2-7
clone size: few
CDR3 length: 13
D gene: -
CDR3 DNA: TGTGCCAGCAGCCCACCGGGGATCTACGAGCAGTACTTC
CDR3 protein: CASSPPGIYEQYF

V gene: TRBV5-1
J gene: TRBJ2-7
clone size: many
CDR3 length: 14
D gene: TRBD2
CDR3 DNA: TGCGCCAGCAGCTTGAGGACTAGCGGCTACGAGCAGTACTTC
CDR3 protein: CASSLRTSGYEQYF

V gene: TRBV11-2
J gene: TRBJ1-1
clone size: -
CDR3 length: 17
D gene: -
CDR3 DNA: TGTGCCAGCAGCCGCTGGCACCCTCAGAACATGAACACTGAAGCTTTCTTT
CDR3 protein: CASSRWHPQNMNTEAFF

V gene: TRBV6-1
J gene: TRBJ1-1
clone size: -
CDR3 length: 15
D gene: TRBD1
CDR3 DNA: TGTGCCAGCATTCAAGACAGGGTAGTGAACACTGAAGCTTTCTTT
CDR3 protein: CASIQDRVVNTEAFF

V gene: TRBV20-1
J gene: TRBJ2-5
clone size: -
CDR3 length: 12
D gene: -
CDR3 DNA: TGCAGTGCTAGGGCCGAGGCAAAGACCCAGTACTTC
CDR3 protein: CSARAEAKTQYF

V gene: TRBV29-1
J gene: TRBJ2-2
clone size: -
CDR3 length: 14
D gene: -
CDR3 DNA: TGCAGCGTTAAAACCGGGCTTGGGACCGGGGAGCTGTTTTTT
CDR3 protein: CSVKTGLGTGELFF

V gene: TRBV20-1
J gene: TRBJ1-1
clone size: many
CDR3 length: 12
D gene: -
CDR3 DNA: TGCAGTGCTTGGGCCCCGAGTCCTGAAGCTTTCTTT
CDR3 protein: CSAWAPSPEAFF

V gene: TRBV10-3
J gene: TRBJ2-4
clone size: -
CDR3 length: 14
D gene: -
CDR3 DNA: TGTGCCATCAGTGAGTCGAGGGACCCAAACATTCAGTACTTC
CDR3 protein: CAISESRDPNIQYF